The sequence of this T cell receptor (beta chain) was determined in a study of technical replicates of blood from a handful of donors. Only in-frame clones appear in the TCRdb table, and some are missing; sequencing was by immunoSEQ multiplex PCR. The table includes roughly 85,000 clones, 94% detected once. V was shortened by 0 bases and J by 6 bases, with 14 bases between the two germline ends. The CDR3 contains 15 residues. Germline V gene sequence: CDR1 SGHRS, CDR2 YFSETQ. Material: T cells isolated from PBMCs. The TCR sequence derives from a human donor in good health. The rearrangement links TRBV5-1 to TRBJ2-3, with D unclear. The CDR3 sequence: CASSLGIPRRDTQYF. For the CDR3, the DNA is TGCGCCAGCAGCTTGGGCATCCCTCGGCGGGATACGCAGTATTTT.